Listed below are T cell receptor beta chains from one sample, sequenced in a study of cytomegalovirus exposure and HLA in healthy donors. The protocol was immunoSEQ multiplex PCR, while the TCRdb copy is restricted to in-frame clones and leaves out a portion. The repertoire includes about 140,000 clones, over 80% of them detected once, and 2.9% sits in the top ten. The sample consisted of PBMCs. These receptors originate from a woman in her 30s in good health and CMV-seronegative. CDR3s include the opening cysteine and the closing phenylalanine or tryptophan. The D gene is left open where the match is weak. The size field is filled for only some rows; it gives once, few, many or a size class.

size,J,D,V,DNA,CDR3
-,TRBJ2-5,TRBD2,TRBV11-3,TGTGCCAGCAGCTTCACGGGACTAGCGGGTTCTGAGACCCAGTACTTC,CASSFTGLAGSETQYF
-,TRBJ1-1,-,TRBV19,TGTGCCAGTAGTGTCCAGGGGACGGTGAACACTGAAGCTTTCTTT,CASSVQGTVNTEAFF
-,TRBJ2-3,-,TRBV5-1,TGCGCCAGCAGCTTGGGTGAGGCAGATACGCAGTATTTT,CASSLGEADTQYF
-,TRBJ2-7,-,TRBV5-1,TGCGCCAGCAGCTTGGAATGGTCCACGGGCTACGAGCAGTACTTC,CASSLEWSTGYEQYF
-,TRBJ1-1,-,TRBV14,TGTGCCAGCAGCGGTTCAGAGAACACTGAAGCTTTCTTT,CASSGSENTEAFF
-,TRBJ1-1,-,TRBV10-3,TGTGCCACCTCCAGTCCGCATGTGAACACTGAAGCTTTCTTT,CATSSPHVNTEAFF
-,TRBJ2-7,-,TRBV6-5,TGTGCCAGCAGTCCGAGAGGGGGGGCCTGCGAGCAGTACTTC,CASSPRGGACEQYF
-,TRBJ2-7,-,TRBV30,TGTGCCGGGATGGGGGGAGCCTACTCCTACGAGCAGTACTTC,CAGMGGAYSYEQYF
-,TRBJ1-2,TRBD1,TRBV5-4,TGTGCCAGCACCTCCTCGCAGGGGGACTGTGGCTACACCTTC,CASTSSQGDCGYTF
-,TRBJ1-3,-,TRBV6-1,TGTGCCAGCAGTCCGGGGTATGGTGGAAACACCATATATTTT,CASSPGYGGNTIYF
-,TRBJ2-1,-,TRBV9,TGTGCCAGCAGCGTACTAGCCGACTACAATGAGCAGTTCTTC,CASSVLADYNEQFF
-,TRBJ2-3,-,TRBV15,TGTGCCACCAGCAGAGGCCAGATCACAGATACGCAGTATTTT,CATSRGQITDTQYF
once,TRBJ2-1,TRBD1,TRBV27,TGTGCCAGCAGTTCAAAGACAGGGAAAAAGGACAATGAGCAGTTCTTC,CASSSKTGKKDNEQFF
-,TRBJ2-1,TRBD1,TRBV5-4,TGTGCCAGCAGCCCCCGGGACAGATTCTACAATGAGCAGTTCTTC,CASSPRDRFYNEQFF
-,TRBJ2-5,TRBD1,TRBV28,TGTGCCAGCAGTCCTCAGGCAGGGGGCCAAGAGACCCAGTACTTC,CASSPQAGGQETQYF
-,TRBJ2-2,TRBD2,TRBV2,TGTGCCAGCAGTGAGACGGGACTAGCGGGGGTCGGGGAGCTGTTTTTT,CASSETGLAGVGELFF
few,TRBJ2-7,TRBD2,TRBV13,TGTGCCACGGGAAGGGAGGGCTACGAGCAGTACTTC,CATGREGYEQYF
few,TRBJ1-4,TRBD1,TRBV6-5,TGTGCCAGCAGTTACTCTGGGACAGTATCTGAAAAACTGTTTTTT,CASSYSGTVSEKLFF
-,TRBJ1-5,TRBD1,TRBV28,TGTGCCAGCAGTTTAAACAGGGGGACCCTACGGCCCCAGCATTTT,CASSLNRGTLRPQHF
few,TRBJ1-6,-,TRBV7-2,TGTGCCAGCAGCTGGACGGAGGAGGCACCCCTCCACTTT,CASSWTEEAPLHF
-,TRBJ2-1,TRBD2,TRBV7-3,TGTGCCAGCGGAGCGGGAGGGGGGGGTGAGCAGTTCTTC,CASGAGGGGEQFF
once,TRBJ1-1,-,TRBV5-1,TGCGCCAGCAGCTTGGATTTGGGGCAGGTAGCAGCTTTCTTT,CASSLDLGQVAAFF
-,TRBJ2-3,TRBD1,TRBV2,TGTGCCAGCAGCCGACAGGGGGCCACAGATACGCAGTATTTT,CASSRQGATDTQYF
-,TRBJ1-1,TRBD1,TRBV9,TGTGCCAGCAGCGTCGGGACAGGGAGGACTGAAGCTTTCTTT,CASSVGTGRTEAFF
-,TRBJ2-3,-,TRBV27,TGTGCCAGCAGTTTAGTCCTAGATATCCCCGATACGCAGTATTTT,CASSLVLDIPDTQYF
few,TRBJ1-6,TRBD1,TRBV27,TGTGCCAGCAGTTTTAGACAGGGGGGCTCACCCCTCCACTTT,CASSFRQGGSPLHF
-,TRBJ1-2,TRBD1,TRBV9,TGTGCCAGCAGCGTAGAAGGGCGGACAGGGCTCGCCTATGGCTACACCTTC,CASSVEGRTGLAYGYTF
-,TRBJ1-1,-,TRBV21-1,TGTGCCAGCAGCGAGAAAAGTCAGAACACTGAAGCTTTCTTT,CASSEKSQNTEAFF
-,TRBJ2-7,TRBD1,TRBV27,TGTGCCAGCAGTTTGCAGGGGGACTACGAGCAGTACTTC,CASSLQGDYEQYF
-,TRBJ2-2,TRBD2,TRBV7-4,TGTGCCAGCAGCTTTTGTCGGGGGGGCTTCACCGGGGAGCTGTTTTTT,CASSFCRGGFTGELFF
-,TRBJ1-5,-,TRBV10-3,TGTGCCATCAGTGAGTCGATTCAGGGACTACTCCGGGGGAATCAGCCCCAGCATTTT,CAISESIQGLLRGNQPQHF
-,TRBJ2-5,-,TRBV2,TGTGCCAGCCTGGCGGGGATCTACCAAGAGACCCAGTACTTC,CASLAGIYQETQYF
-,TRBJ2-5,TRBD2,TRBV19,TGTGCCAGTAGCCCTACGGCGGGGGGCCGGGAGACCCAGTACTTC,CASSPTAGGRETQYF
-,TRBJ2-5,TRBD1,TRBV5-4,TGTGCCAGCAGCTCCCACACAGGACAGGGGGTAAAGACCCAGTACTTC,CASSSHTGQGVKTQYF
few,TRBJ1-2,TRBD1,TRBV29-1,TGCAGCGTTGGGACAGGGTTTTATGGCTACACCTTC,CSVGTGFYGYTF
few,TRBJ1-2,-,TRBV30,TGTGCCTGGAAGGGTTCGGGGGAGGGTGGCTACACCTTC,CAWKGSGEGGYTF
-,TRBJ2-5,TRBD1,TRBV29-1,TGCAGCGTTGAAAGGGGGCTGGGGCAGTACTTC,CSVERGLGQYF
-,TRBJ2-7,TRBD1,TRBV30,TGTGCCTGGAGCGCCTTTTGGGACAGTGCTACCGAGCAGTACTTC,CAWSAFWDSATEQYF
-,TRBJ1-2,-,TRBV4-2,TGTGCCAGCAGCCAAGTAGGGGCCTTACAGTTCAACTATGGCTACACCTTC,CASSQVGALQFNYGYTF
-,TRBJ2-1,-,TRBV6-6,TGTGCCAGCAGTTACAAAATTGGGCTTGAGCAGTTCTTC,CASSYKIGLEQFF
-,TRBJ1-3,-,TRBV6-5,TGTGCCAGCAGTTACTCGGCAGACTCTGGAAACACCATATATTTT,CASSYSADSGNTIYF
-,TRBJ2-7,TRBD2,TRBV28,TGTGCCAGCAGTTTAAAACTAGCGGGAGGGTCTCAGTACTTC,CASSLKLAGGSQYF
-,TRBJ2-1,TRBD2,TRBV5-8,TGTGCCAGCAGCCCTGGACTAGCGCCCTACAATGAGCAGTTCTTC,CASSPGLAPYNEQFF
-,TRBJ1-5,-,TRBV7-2,TGTGCCAGCAGCTCGCGGACTTACAGGGACGGCAATCAGCCCCAGCATTTT,CASSSRTYRDGNQPQHF
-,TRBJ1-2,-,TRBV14,TGTGCCAGCAGCCAAGATCAGAACTATGGCTACACCTTC,CASSQDQNYGYTF
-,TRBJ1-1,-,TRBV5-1,TGCGCCAGCAGCTTGGGCGTAAACACTGAAGCTTTCTTT,CASSLGVNTEAFF
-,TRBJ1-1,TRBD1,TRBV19,TGTGCCAGTAGCGAACCGGACAGGGGGAGAAGAACTGAAGCTTTCTTT,CASSEPDRGRRTEAFF
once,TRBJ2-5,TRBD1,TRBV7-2,TGTGCCAGCAGCTTAGATTCCGCAGGGGGATGGGAGACCCAGTACTTC,CASSLDSAGGWETQYF
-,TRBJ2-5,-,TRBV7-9,TGTGCCAGCAGCTTAATAGGGGGGGGCCAAGAGACCCAGTACTTC,CASSLIGGGQETQYF
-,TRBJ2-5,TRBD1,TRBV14,TGTGCCAGCAGCCAAACCTCAGCCGGGGACAGCCAAGAGACCCAGTACTTC,CASSQTSAGDSQETQYF
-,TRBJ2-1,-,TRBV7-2,TGTGCCAGCAGCCCCCTCGCGGGACAGTTAAACAATGAGCAGTTCTTC,CASSPLAGQLNNEQFF